Below, 17 T cell receptor beta chains from the same sample are listed, as sequenced in a study of beta chain features in type 1 diabetes. Study observations and caveats: Moderate yet significant TCRB CDR3 shortening was seen in Type 1 diabetes patients in all four CD4+ subsets.

Since all of the isolated RNA was reverse transcribed, expressed TCRB transcripts were what got sequenced. Assay used: immunoSEQ multiplex PCR; TCRdb lists only in-frame clones, some missing. The sample includes 65,000 to 85,000 clones, about 48% seen only once; the top ten take 0.55% to 0.8%. Their antigen targets remain unknown. The sample was central memory CD4+ T cells from blood. Source of these receptors: a young man with type 1 diabetes.

The chain combines TRBV7-2 with TRBJ2-1, with D possibly TRBD1 on 5 matching bases. This CDR3 has 14 residues. Deletions cut 0 bases from V and 3 bases from J, with 6 bases between. Germline CDR1 is SGHTA and CDR2 is FQGNSA. CDR3 sequence (DNA): TGTGCCAGCAGCTTAGCGCAGGGCTACAATGAGCAGTTCTTC. This gives the protein CASSLAQGYNEQFF.

The chain uses TRBV18 and TRBJ1-2; D might be TRBD1 (6 bases). The CDR3 loop spans 13 amino acids. Germline assignment: CDR1 KGHSH and CDR2 LQKENI. The V end lost 5 bases, the J end lost 6 bases, and 13 bases lay between the germline ends. In DNA form, the CDR3 reads TGTGCCAGCTCATTTACAGGGAAGGATGGCTACACCTTC. The encoded protein is CASSFTGKDGYTF.

The chain has TRBV2 and TRBJ2-1; tentatively, D is TRBD1 (6 bases). Trimming removed 1 base at V and 5 bases at J, with 12 bases between. Germline CDR1 SNHLY, CDR2 FYNNEI. This CDR3 comprises 15 residues. Here the CDR3 reads CASSEGPGQDNEQFF. CDR3 nucleotides: TGTGCCAGCAGTGAAGGACCGGGACAAGACAATGAGCAGTTCTTC. Complete variable domain (other parts from reference TRBV2 and TRBJ2-1): EPEVTQTPSHQVTQMGQEVILRCVPISNHLYFYWYRQILGQKVEFLVSFYNNEISEKSEIFDDQFSVERPDGSNFTLKIRSTKLEDSAMYFCASSEGPGQDNEQFFGPGTRLTVL.

The V and J genes are TRBV2 and TRBJ2-6; D call uncertain. Trimming shortened V by 6 bases and J by 4 bases, and 10 bases separated the two germline ends. CDR1 is SNHLY and CDR2 is FYNNEI in the germline V gene. The CDR3 runs to 14 residues. Here the CDR3 reads CASRQDLGANVLTF. The CDR3 region has the DNA TGTGCCAGCAGGCAGGATTTAGGGGCCAACGTCCTGACTTTC.

There are a few counts of this clone. The rearrangement links TRBV30 to TRBJ1-2; 10 bases fit TRBD1. This CDR3 comprises 15 residues. Trimming at V came to 1 base and at J to 4 bases, leaving 6 bases not matched to a gene. The V gene's germline CDR1 is GTSNPN and CDR2 SVGIG (reference sequence). CDR3 nucleotide sequence: TGTGCCTGGAGTGGACCGGACAGGGGGGCCTATGGCTACACCTTC. It yields the protein CAWSGPDRGAYGYTF.

The gene calls are TRBV5-1 and TRBJ1-1; 7 nucleotides align to TRBD1. V lost 1 base, J lost 1 base, and 1 base stayed unmatched. The V gene's germline CDR1 is SGHRS and CDR2 YFSETQ. CDR3 length: 14 amino acids. CDR3 bases: TGCGCCAGCAGCTTGCAGGGGGGGAACACTGAAGCTTTCTTT. Its protein is CASSLQGGNTEAFF.

This clone showed up just a few times. The gene calls are TRBV27 and TRBJ2-3; TRBD2 matches at 12 bases. The CDR3 covers 17 residues. Germline values: CDR1 MNHEY, CDR2 SMNVEV (reference sequence). Trimming at V came to 1 base and at J to 0 bases, leaving 2 bases not matched to a gene. In DNA, the CDR3 is TGTGCCAGCAGTTTATGGGGGACTAGCGGGAGCACAGATACGCAGTATTTT. Its translation: CASSLWGTSGSTDTQYF.

The chain combines TRBV7-2 with TRBJ1-1; a weak D match, TRBD1 (6 bases). Germline CDR1 reads SGHTA; CDR2 reads FQGNSA. This CDR3 contains 14 residues. V was shortened by 5 bases and J by 4 bases, with 14 bases between the two germline ends. Written as DNA, the CDR3 is TGTGCCAGCAGCGAGGGACACTCGAGCACTGAAGCTTTCTTT. Protein product: CASSEGHSSTEAFF.

This clone was observed a handful of times. The chain couples TRBV10-3 to TRBJ2-1; TRBD2 matches 12 bases. Trimming at V came to 2 bases and at J to 14 bases, leaving 13 bases not matched to a gene. The CDR3 runs 16 residues. CDR1 is ENHRY, CDR2 SYGVKD, per germline. CDR3 nucleotide sequence: TGTGCCATCAGTGAGCCAGGACTAGCGGGGCAACCCGGGGAGTTCTTC. Protein: CAISEPGLAGQPGEFF.

There are a few counts of this clone. The chain joins TRBV27 to TRBJ2-7; no reliable D call. The CDR3 loop spans 14 amino acids. The germline V gene encodes CDR1 MNHEY and CDR2 SMNVEV (reference sequence). V lost 1 base and J lost 2, with 9 bases in between. The chain's CDR3 is CASSLFGSAYEQYF. As DNA, the CDR3 is TGTGCCAGCAGTTTATTCGGCAGCGCCTACGAGCAGTACTTC.

The CDR3 nucleotides are TGTGCCAGCAGTCAGAGCTCCAGGTCCGACGAGCAGTACTTC. This gives the protein CASSQSSRSDEQYF. This chain links TRBV2 with TRBJ2-7; D unclear. V gave up 5 bases and J gave up 5 bases, with 16 bases separating them. This CDR3 region has 14 residues. Germline-derived CDR1 and CDR2 are SNHLY and FYNNEI. Full variable domain (missing parts from reference TRBV2 and TRBJ2-7): EPEVTQTPSHQVTQMGQEVILRCVPISNHLYFYWYRQILGQKVEFLVSFYNNEISEKSEIFDDQFSVERPDGSNFTLKIRSTKLEDSAMYFCASSQSSRSDEQYFGPGTRLTVT.

This clone was observed once. The chain combines TRBV7-2 with TRBJ1-4; perhaps TRBD1 as D (6 bases). The length of the CDR3 is 15 residues. The germline V and J ends were trimmed by 6 bases and 4 bases, with 15 bases remaining between them. Germline V CDR1 and CDR2: SGHTA, FQGNSA. The CDR3 reads CASSPMGAYNEKLFF. The CDR3 bases are TGTGCCAGCAGTCCAATGGGGGCCTATAATGAAAAACTGTTTTTT.

Only one count was recorded for this clone. V and J are TRBV7-9 and TRBJ1-2; TRBD1 aligns across 11 bases. The V gene end was trimmed by 4 bases and the J gene end by 6 bases; junction bases not matched to a gene: 4. The germline gives CDR1 SEHNR, CDR2 FQNEAQ (reference sequence). This CDR3 has 14 residues. CDR3 protein: CASSSGTGGNGYTF. The CDR3 DNA is TGTGCCAGCAGCTCTGGGACAGGGGGGAATGGCTACACCTTC.

Points on this clone: A junction end diverges from the germline sequence, so it may reflect a read error. The V call is TRBV6-5, the J call TRBJ2-1, with 9 bases aligning to TRBD1. This CDR3 region has 15 residues. Germline V gene sequence: CDR1 MNHEY, CDR2 SVGAGI. Written as DNA, the CDR3 is TGTGCCAGCAGTCCCATGGGACAGGGTAACAAGGAGCAGTTCTTC. This gives the protein CASSPMGQGNKEQFF.

The CDR3 region is CATSPGPGNTGELFF. For the CDR3, the DNA is TGTGCCACCAGCCCAGGGCCGGGGAACACCGGGGAGCTGTTTTTT. The V gene is TRBV15, the J gene TRBJ2-2, with D maybe TRBD1 (5 bases). The CDR3 has 15 amino acids. Germline-derived CDR1 and CDR2 are LNHNV and YYDKDF (reference sequence). Trimming removed 5 bases from V and 1 base from J, with 11 bases in between.

This clone turned up a few times. V usage is TRBV19 and J usage is TRBJ1-5; 9 bases fit TRBD1. Trimming at V came to 4 bases and at J to 7 bases, leaving 8 bases not matched to a gene. The CDR3 spans 15 residues. Germline CDR1 reads LNHDA; CDR2 reads SQIVND (reference sequence). CDR3 in amino acids: CASSSGTGSLQPQHF. The CDR3 region has the DNA TGTGCCAGTAGTAGTGGGACAGGGTCGTTACAGCCCCAGCATTTT.

The CDR3, as DNA: TGTGCCAGCAGCTTAGCCCGGGGACTAGCCGGAAATGAGCAGTTCTTC. It is translated as CASSLARGLAGNEQFF. The chain employs TRBV7-9 and TRBJ2-1; 9 bases are a match to TRBD2. J lost 7 bases, V lost 0 bases, and 7 bases had no gene match. CDR1 and CDR2 from the germline V gene are SEHNR and FQNEAQ (reference sequence). The CDR3 length is 16 residues.